This TCR beta chain was recorded in a study of a mutant IDH1 vaccine in newly diagnosed glioma. Study at large: Weeks 1, 3, 5, 7, 11, 15, 19 and 23 were when patients received their eight vaccinations. Beginning 4-6 weeks after radiotherapy alone, or with temozolomide cycles, vaccination took place. Those enrolled had earlier been treated with radiotherapy, temozolomide, or both, mostly both.

To note about this clone: Its specificity is unknown.

Stated time point: week 5, during vaccination. All doses held 300 ug of mutant IDH1 20-mer peptide, with topical imiquimod. CDR3 size: 13 residues. Deletions cut 10 bases from V and 3 bases from J, with 14 bases between. CDR1 is LNHDA and CDR2 is SQIVND in the germline V gene (reference sequence). The method was immunoSEQ multiplex PCR; TCRdb's version includes in-frame clones alone and lacks a portion of them. The sample holds roughly 50,000 clones; 75% to 85% are singletons and the top ten take about 3.7%. The receptor was derived from a man aged 25-40 years with glioma. The rearrangement joins TRBV19 to TRBJ2-3; TRBD1 is a possible D gene (5 bases). The specimen was PBMCs, collected from a glioma patient whose treatment included an IDH1 peptide vaccine. This CDR3 reads CATFGAQTDTQYF. CDR3 sequence (DNA): TGTGCCACCTTTGGGGCTCAAACAGATACGCAGTATTTT.